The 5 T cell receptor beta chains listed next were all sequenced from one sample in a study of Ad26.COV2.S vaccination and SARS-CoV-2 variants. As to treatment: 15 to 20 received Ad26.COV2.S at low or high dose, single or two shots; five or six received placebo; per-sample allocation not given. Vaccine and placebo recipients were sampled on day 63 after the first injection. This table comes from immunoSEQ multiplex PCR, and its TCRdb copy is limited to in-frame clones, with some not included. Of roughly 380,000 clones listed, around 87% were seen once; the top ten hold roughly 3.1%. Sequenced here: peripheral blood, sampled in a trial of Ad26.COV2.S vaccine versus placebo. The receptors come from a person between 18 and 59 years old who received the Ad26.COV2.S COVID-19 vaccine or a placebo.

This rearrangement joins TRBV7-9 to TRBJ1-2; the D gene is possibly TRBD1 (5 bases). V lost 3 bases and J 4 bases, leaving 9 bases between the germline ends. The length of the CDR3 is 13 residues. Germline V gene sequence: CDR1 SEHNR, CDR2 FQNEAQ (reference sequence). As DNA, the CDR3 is TGTGCCAGCAGCTTCGGGGGTTCCTATGGCTACACCTTC. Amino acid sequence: CASSFGGSYGYTF.

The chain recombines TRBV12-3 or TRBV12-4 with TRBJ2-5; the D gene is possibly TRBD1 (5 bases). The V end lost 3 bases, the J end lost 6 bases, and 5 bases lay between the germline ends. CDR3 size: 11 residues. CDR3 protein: CASSLGQTQYF. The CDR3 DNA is TGTGCCAGCAGTTTGGGGCAGACCCAGTACTTC.

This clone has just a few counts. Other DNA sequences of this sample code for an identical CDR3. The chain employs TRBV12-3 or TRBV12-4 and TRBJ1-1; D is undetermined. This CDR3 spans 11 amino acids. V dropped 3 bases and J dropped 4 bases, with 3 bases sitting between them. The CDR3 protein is CASSFSTEAFF. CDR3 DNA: TGTGCCAGCAGTTTTAGCACTGAAGCTTTCTTT.

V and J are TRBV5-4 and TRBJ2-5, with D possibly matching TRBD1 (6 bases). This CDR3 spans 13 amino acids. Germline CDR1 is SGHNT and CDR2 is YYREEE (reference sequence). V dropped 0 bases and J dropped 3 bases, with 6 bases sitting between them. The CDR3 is CASSLDREETQYF. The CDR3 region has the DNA TGTGCCAGCAGCTTGGACAGGGAAGAGACCCAGTACTTC.

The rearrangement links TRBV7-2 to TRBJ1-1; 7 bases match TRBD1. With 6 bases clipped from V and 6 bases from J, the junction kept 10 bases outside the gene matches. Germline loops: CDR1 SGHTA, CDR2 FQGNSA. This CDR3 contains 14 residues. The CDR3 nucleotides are TGTGCCAGCAGATCCGGGACAGTTTTTGCTGAAGCTTTCTTT. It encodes CASRSGTVFAEAFF.